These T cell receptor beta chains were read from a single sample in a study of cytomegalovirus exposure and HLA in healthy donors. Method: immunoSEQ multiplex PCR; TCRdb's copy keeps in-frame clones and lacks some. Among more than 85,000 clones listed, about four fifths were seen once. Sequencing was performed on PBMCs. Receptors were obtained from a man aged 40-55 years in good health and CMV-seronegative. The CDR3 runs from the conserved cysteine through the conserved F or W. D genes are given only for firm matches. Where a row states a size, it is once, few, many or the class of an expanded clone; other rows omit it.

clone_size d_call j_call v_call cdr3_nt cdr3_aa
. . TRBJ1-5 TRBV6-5 TGTGCCAGCAGCCGTGACAGTATAGCAAATCAGCCCCAGCATTTT CASSRDSIANQPQHF
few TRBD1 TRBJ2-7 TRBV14 TGTGCCAGCAGCCAATGGGGCAGGGGGAACTACGAGCAGTACTTC CASSQWGRGNYEQYF
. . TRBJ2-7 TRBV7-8 TGTGCCAGCACCCTTGGGGGGAGCCTGTACGAGCAGTACTTC CASTLGGSLYEQYF
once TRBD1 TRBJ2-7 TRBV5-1 TGCGCCAGCAGCTCCACAGGGGGCAACTACGAGCAGTACTTC CASSSTGGNYEQYF
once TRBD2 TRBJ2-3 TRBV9 TGTGCCAGCAGCGTAGAGCGGGGGCGCACAGATACGCAGTATTTT CASSVERGRTDTQYF
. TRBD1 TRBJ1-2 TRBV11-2 TGTGCCAGCAGCGGCCGGGACAGGGGACGTCTGGCTGGCTACACCTTC CASSGRDRGRLAGYTF
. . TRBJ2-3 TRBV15 TGTGCCACCAGCAGGTCGAGAAATACGCAGTATTTT CATSRSRNTQYF
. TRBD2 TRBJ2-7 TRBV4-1 TGCGCCAGTTCGGGGACTAGCGGGGGGCCCGGCTACGAGCAGTACTTC CASSGTSGGPGYEQYF
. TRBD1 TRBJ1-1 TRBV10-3 TGTGCCATCAGTGAGAGCAGGGGGATAAACACTGAAGCTTTCTTT CAISESRGINTEAFF
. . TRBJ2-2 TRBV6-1 TGTGCCAGCAGTGGAAGACAGACGCCAACCGGGGAGCTGTTTTTT CASSGRQTPTGELFF
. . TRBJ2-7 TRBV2 TGTGCCAGCAGTCGGCGGGAGCAGTACTTC CASSRREQYF
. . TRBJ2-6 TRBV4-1 TGCGCCAGCAGCCAAGCAGGGTGGGCCAACGTCCTGACTTTC CASSQAGWANVLTF
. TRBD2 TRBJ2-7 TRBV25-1 TGTGCCAGCAGTGCCCGGACTAGCGAATACGAGCAGTACTTC CASSARTSEYEQYF
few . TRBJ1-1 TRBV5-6 TGTGCCAGCAGCTACGGGTTTGGGAACACTGAAGCTTTCTTT CASSYGFGNTEAFF
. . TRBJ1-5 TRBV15 TGTGCCACCAGCAGGGAGTATAGCAATCAGCCCCAGCATTTT CATSREYSNQPQHF
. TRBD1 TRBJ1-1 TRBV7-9 TGTGCCAGCAGCCGCCGGGACAGGGGAACTGAAGCTTTCTTT CASSRRDRGTEAFF
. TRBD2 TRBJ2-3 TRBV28 TGTGCCATCAAGGGAGGGACCACAGATACGCAGTATTTT CAIKGGTTDTQYF
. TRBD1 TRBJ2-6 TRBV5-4 TGTGCCAGCAGCTCGGTAGGACAGGGGGCATCTGGGGCCAACGTCCTGACTTTC CASSSVGQGASGANVLTF
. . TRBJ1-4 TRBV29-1 TGCAGCGTTCGGCGGGCAACTAATGAAAAACTGTTTTTT CSVRRATNEKLFF
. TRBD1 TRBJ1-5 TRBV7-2 TGTGCCAGCAGCTTGGAGGGGGCTGGTCAGCCCCAGCATTTT CASSLEGAGQPQHF
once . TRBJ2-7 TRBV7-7 TGTGCTATCCGAGGGGGAGGGTCCTACGAGCAGTACTTC CAIRGGGSYEQYF
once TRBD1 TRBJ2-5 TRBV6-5 TGTGCCAGCACCAGTACACCTGGACAGGAAGAGACCCAGTACTTC CASTSTPGQEETQYF
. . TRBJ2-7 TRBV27 TGTGCAGCAGGCTACGAGCAGTACTTC CAAGYEQYF
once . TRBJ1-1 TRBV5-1 TGCGCCAGCTCTCCCCGGGTTTTGGACACTGAAGCTTTCTTT CASSPRVLDTEAFF
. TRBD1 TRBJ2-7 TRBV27 TGTGCCAGCAGTTTGCTTTGGAGACAGGGAGCCTACGAGCAGTACTTC CASSLLWRQGAYEQYF
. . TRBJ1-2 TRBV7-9 TGTGCCAGCAGCTTAGGGGGCACACCCGGCTATGGCTACACCTTC CASSLGGTPGYGYTF
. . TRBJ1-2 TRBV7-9 TGTGCCAGCAGCTTAGGGCAGGTCCGGGGTAATGGCTACACCTTC CASSLGQVRGNGYTF
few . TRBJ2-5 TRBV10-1 TGCGCCAGCAGTTCTTACCAAGAGACCCAGTACTTC CASSSYQETQYF
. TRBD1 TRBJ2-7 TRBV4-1 TGCGCCAGCAGCCAGCCGACAGGGCTTCCCTACGAGCAGTACTTC CASSQPTGLPYEQYF
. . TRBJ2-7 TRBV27 TGTGCCAGCAGTTTCCGGGGATGGGGGGATACCTACGAGCAGTACTTC CASSFRGWGDTYEQYF
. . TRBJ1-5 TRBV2 TGTGCCAGCTCCTCGGGTACGTGGCCTCAGCCCCAGCATTTT CASSSGTWPQPQHF
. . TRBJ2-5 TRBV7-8 TGTGCCAGCAGCTTAGGCAATAGAGAGACCCAGTACTTC CASSLGNRETQYF
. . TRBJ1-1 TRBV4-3 TGCGCCAGCAGCCAAGATCAGTGGCAAAATGAAGCTTTCTTT CASSQDQWQNEAFF
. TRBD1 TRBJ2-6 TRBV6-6 TGTGCCAGCCGGGGGACAGGGGGCATGGGGGCCAACGTCCTGACTTTC CASRGTGGMGANVLTF
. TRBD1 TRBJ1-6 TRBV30 TGTGCCTGGAGTCTAACCCGGACAGGGTTTGGATCACCCCTCCACTTT CAWSLTRTGFGSPLHF
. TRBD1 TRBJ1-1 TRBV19 TGTGCCAGTAGTCCTCGACAGGGAAACACTGAAGCTTTCTTT CASSPRQGNTEAFF
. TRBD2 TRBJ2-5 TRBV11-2 TGTGCCAGCAGCTTAGCGGGAGGACAAGAGACCCAGTACTTC CASSLAGGQETQYF
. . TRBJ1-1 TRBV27 TGTGCCAGCAGTTCGTGGGCGAACACTGAAGCTTTCTTT CASSSWANTEAFF
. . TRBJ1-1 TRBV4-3 TGCGCCAGCAGCCAAGAAAGTCTCTACCGTCCTGCAATGAACACTGAAGCTTTCTTT CASSQESLYRPAMNTEAFF
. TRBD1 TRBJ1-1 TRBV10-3 TGTGCCATCAGTGGTGGAGACAGGGGTAACACTGAAGCTTTCTTT CAISGGDRGNTEAFF
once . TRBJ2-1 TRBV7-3 TGTGCCAGCAGCCACGGCGGAGGGAATGAGCAGTTCTTC CASSHGGGNEQFF
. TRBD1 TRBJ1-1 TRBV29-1 TGCAGCGGTCGGACAGGCCTGAACACTGAAGCTTTCTTT CSGRTGLNTEAFF